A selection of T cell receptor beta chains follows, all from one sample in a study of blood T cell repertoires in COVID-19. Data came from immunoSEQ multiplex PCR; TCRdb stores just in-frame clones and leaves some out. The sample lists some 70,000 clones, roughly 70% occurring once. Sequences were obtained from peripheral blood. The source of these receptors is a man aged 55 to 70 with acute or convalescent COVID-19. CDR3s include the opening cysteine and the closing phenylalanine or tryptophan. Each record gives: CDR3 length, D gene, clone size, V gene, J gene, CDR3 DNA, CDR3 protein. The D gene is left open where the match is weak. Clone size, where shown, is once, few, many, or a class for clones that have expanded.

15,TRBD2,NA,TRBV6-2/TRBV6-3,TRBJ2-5,TGTGCCAGCAGTAGGTCGGGAGGGGACCAAGAGACCCAGTACTTC,CASSRSGGDQETQYF
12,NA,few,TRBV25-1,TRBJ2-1,TGTGCCAGCAGTGAATTGGCAGGTGAGCAGTTCTTC,CASSELAGEQFF
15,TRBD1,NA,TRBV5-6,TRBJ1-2,TGTGCCAGCAGCTTAAACAGGGGGCGAAGCCATGGCTACACCTTC,CASSLNRGRSHGYTF
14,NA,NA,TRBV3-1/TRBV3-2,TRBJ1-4,TGTGCCAGCAGCCAAGGGGGCTCAAATGAAAAACTGTTTTTT,CASSQGGSNEKLFF
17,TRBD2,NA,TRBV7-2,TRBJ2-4,TGTGCCAGCAGCTTAGCTTCTGCACCAGCGGGAGTGTACATTCAGTACTTC,CASSLASAPAGVYIQYF
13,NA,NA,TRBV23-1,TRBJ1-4,TGCGCCAGGCAGGGAAGGCGGCTAGAAAAACTGTTTTTT,CARQGRRLEKLFF
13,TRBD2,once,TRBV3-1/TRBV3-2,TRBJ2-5,TGTGCCAGCAGCCTACTAGCGGAAGAGACCCAGTACTTC,CASSLLAEETQYF
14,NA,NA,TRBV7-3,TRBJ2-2,TGTGCCAGCAGCAGAGATGGGAACACCGGGGAGCTGTTTTTT,CASSRDGNTGELFF
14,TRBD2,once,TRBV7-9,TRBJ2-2,TGTGCCAGCAGCCCCCGACTAGCGGAAAGGGAGCTGTTTTTT,CASSPRLAERELFF
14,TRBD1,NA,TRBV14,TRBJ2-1,TGTGCCAGCAGCCACCGGGACAGGGGTAATGAGCAGTTCTTC,CASSHRDRGNEQFF
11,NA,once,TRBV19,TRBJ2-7,TGTGCCAGCCGATCGAGCGGCGAGCAGTACTTC,CASRSSGEQYF
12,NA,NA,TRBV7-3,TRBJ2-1,TGTGCCAGCAGCTTCAATCAAAATGAGCAGTTCTTC,CASSFNQNEQFF
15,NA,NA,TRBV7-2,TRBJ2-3,TGTGCCAGCAGCTTACTCGGGACCGCGGGGGATACGCAGTATTTT,CASSLLGTAGDTQYF
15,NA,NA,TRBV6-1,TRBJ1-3,TGTGCCAGCAGTGAAAGTCCAGGGCCAGGAAACACCATATATTTT,CASSESPGPGNTIYF
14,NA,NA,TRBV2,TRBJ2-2,TGTGCCAGCAAGAGGGATGGGAACACCGGGGAGCTGTTTTTT,CASKRDGNTGELFF
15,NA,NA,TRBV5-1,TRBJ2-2,TGCGCCAGCAGCGCGGCGGGACTTAACTTCGGGGAGCTGTTTTTT,CASSAAGLNFGELFF
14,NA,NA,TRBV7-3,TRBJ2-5,TGTGCCAGCAGCTTATCGACAGGTGGGGAGACCCAGTACTTC,CASSLSTGGETQYF
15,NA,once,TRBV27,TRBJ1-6,TGTGCCAGCAGTTTAAGGAGGGGCTCGGATTCACCCCTCCACTTT,CASSLRRGSDSPLHF
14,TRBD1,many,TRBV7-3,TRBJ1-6,TGTGCCAGCAGCTTGACAGGGTATAATTCACCCCTCCACTTT,CASSLTGYNSPLHF
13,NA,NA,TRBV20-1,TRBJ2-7,TGCAGTGCTAGTAAGGGGGTTGGAAACGAGCAGTACTTC,CSASKGVGNEQYF
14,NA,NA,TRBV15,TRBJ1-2,TGTGCCACCAGCAGAGCCGGGTCCTTCTATGGCTACACCTTC,CATSRAGSFYGYTF
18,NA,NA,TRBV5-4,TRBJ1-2,TGTGCCAGCACCGTGTATCGCGTCGGGATCTCATCCAACTATGGCTACACCTTC,CASTVYRVGISSNYGYTF
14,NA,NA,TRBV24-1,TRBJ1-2,TGTGCCACCAGTGGAAGGGGGACTAACTATGGCTACACCTTC,CATSGRGTNYGYTF
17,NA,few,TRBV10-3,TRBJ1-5,TGTGCCATCAGTGCGACGGGGGGCAATGGAGGCAATCAGCCCCAGCATTTT,CAISATGGNGGNQPQHF
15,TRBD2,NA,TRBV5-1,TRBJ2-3,TGCGCCAGCAGCCTGGGACTAGCGGGGGTGGATACGCAGTATTTT,CASSLGLAGVDTQYF
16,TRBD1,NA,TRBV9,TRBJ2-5,TGTGCCAGCAGCGTAGGGACGACAGGGGGTGTGGAGACCCAGTACTTC,CASSVGTTGGVETQYF
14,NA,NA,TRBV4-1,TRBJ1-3,TGCGCCAGCAGCCAAGAAGGAACAGGAGCCACCATATATTTT,CASSQEGTGATIYF
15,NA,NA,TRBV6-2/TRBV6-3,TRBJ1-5,TGTGCCAGCAGGCCTGGAGGGACCGCGGGTCAGCCCCAGCATTTT,CASRPGGTAGQPQHF
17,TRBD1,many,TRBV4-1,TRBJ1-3,TGCGCCAGCAGCCAAGAGGGGACAGAGCATTCTGGAAACACCATATATTTT,CASSQEGTEHSGNTIYF
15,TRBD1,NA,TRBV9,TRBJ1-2,TGTGCCAGCAGCGAAGGGACAGAACCTAACTATGGCTACACCTTC,CASSEGTEPNYGYTF
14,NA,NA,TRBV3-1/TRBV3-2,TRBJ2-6,TGTGCCAGCAACAGGAACTCTGGGGCCAACGTCCTGACTTTC,CASNRNSGANVLTF
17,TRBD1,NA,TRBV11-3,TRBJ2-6,TGTGCCAGCAGCTTAGGCGAGGGGGCGGATGGGGCCAACGTCCTGACTTTC,CASSLGEGADGANVLTF
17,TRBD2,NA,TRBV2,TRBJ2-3,TGTGCCAGCAGGGCCCCTACCTACAGCGGGGGCACAGATACGCAGTATTTT,CASRAPTYSGGTDTQYF
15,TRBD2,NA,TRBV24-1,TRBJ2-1,TGTGCCACCAGTGAAGCTAGCGGGAGGGGAAATGAGCAGTTCTTC,CATSEASGRGNEQFF
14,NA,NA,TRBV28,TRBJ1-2,TGTGCCAGCAGCCCTACTTGGGCGTCGGGAGGCTACACCTTC,CASSPTWASGGYTF
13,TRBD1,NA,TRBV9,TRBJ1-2,TGTGCCAGCAGCACCGGGACAGGGGATGGCTACACCTTC,CASSTGTGDGYTF
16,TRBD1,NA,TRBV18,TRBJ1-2,TGTGCCAGCTCACCCCTAGGCAGACAGGGGGCGAATGGCTACACCTTC,CASSPLGRQGANGYTF
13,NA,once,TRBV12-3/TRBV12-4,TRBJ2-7,TGTGCCAGCAGCTTATGGCCGACAGACGAGCAGTACTTC,CASSLWPTDEQYF
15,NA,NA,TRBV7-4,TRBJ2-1,TGTGCCAGCAGCTTTCTTAATACTCCCCTCCATGAGCAGTTCTTC,CASSFLNTPLHEQFF
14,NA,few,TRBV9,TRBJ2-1,TGTGCCAGCAGCGTAGACCTAGCTAGGAATGAGCAGTTCTTC,CASSVDLARNEQFF
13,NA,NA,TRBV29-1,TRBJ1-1,TGCAGCGTTGCCCAGGGCGGTGACACTGAAGCTTTCTTT,CSVAQGGDTEAFF
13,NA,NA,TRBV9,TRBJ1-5,TGTGCCAGCAGCGTACAGGGTAATCAGCCCCAGCATTTT,CASSVQGNQPQHF
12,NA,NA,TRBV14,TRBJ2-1,TGTGCCAGCAGCCCGAAGGGGGTTAAACAGTTCTTC,CASSPKGVKQFF
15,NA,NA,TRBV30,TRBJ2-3,TGTGCCTGGAGTTGGGGCATCCCTAGCACAGATACGCAGTATTTT,CAWSWGIPSTDTQYF
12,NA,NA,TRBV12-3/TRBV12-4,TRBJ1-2,TGTGCCTCCGGGCCAGGGGATGGCGGCTACACCTTC,CASGPGDGGYTF
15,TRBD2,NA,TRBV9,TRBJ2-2,TGTGCCAGCAGCTTTAGCGGGGGGAACACCGGGGAGCTGTTTTTT,CASSFSGGNTGELFF
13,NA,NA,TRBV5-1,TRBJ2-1,TGCGCCAGCAGCTTGGAGAGGGTAGAGGAGCAGTTCTTC,CASSLERVEEQFF
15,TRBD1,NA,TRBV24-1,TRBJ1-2,TGTGCCACCAGTGATCCCGGGACAGGGGTAGTTGGCTACACCTTC,CATSDPGTGVVGYTF
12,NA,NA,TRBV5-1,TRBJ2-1,TGCGCCAGCAGCCCGCTTACAAGTGAGCAGTTCTTC,CASSPLTSEQFF
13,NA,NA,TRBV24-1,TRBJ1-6,TGTGCCACCAGTCGGGGAGGTAATTCACCCCTCCACTTT,CATSRGGNSPLHF
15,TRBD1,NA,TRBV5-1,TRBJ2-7,TGCGCCAGCAGCCAGGGGGTGATATGGGGGTACGAGCAGTACTTC,CASSQGVIWGYEQYF
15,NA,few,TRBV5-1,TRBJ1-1,TGCGCCAGCAGCTTGGGAGGAGGGAGGGAAACTGAAGCTTTCTTT,CASSLGGGRETEAFF
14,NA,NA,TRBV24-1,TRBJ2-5,TGTGCCACCAGTGATCTCAAACAGGCAGAGACCCAGTACTTC,CATSDLKQAETQYF